Below, 23 T cell receptor beta chains from the same sample are listed, as sequenced in a study of T cells in Graves' hyperthyroidism and ophthalmopathy. There were TCR beta CDR3 regions amplified from RNA transcripts. The HTBI set primed first-round TCR CDR3 RT-PCR. In TCRdb, the multiplex PCR reads were re-called with MiXCR into one record per CDR3 protein. The sample includes about 620,000 distinct CDR3 sequences, roughly 16% of them seen just once. Sequencing input: blood. Source of these receptors: a woman under 40 with Graves' hyperthyroidism.

This chain links TRBV20-1 with TRBJ2-7; 7 positions agree with TRBD2. Germline CDR1 DFQATT, CDR2 SNEGSKA (reference sequence). The CDR3 sequence is 13 residues long. Trimming at V came to 2 bases and at J to 4 bases, leaving 5 bases not matched to a gene. CDR3 DNA sequence: TGCAGTGCTAGACAGGGAGGGTTGTACGAGCAGTACTTC. Protein product: CSARQGGLYEQYF.

There are many counts of this clonotype. The rearrangement links TRBV12-3 or TRBV12-4 to TRBJ2-1; TRBD2 matches at 9 bases. Trimming cost V 5 bases and J 6 bases; bases outside gene matches: 8. The CDR3 has 15 amino acids. DNA of the CDR3: TGTGCCAGCAGTCCCTTTAGCGGGAGTGGCAATGAGCAGTTCTTC. This encodes CASSPFSGSGNEQFF.

The rearrangement links TRBV29-1 to TRBJ2-7; 9 bases are shared with TRBD1. This CDR3 is 13 amino acids long. The V segment lost 3 bases and the J segment 7 bases; nucleotides outside the gene matches: 7. Germline V lookup: CDR1 SQVTM, CDR2 ANQGSEA. CDR3 loop: CSVDQQGAMEQYF. The CDR3 nucleotides are TGCAGCGTTGATCAACAGGGGGCCATGGAGCAGTACTTC.

This clonotype was counted at least ten times. The rearrangement uses TRBV6-1 and TRBJ2-7; D could derive from TRBD1 or TRBD2 (6 bases each). This CDR3 spans 14 amino acids. The V end was cut by 10 bases, the J end by 0 bases, with 16 bases between. The germline CDR1 and CDR2 sequences are MNHNS and SASEGT. CDR3 nucleotide sequence: TGTGCCACCCAAAGGGGGGCTCTCTCCTACGAGCAGTACTTC. Translated: CATQRGALSYEQYF.

As regards this clonotype: A junction boundary mismatches the germline segment, possibly from a read error. The chain links TRBV7-2 to TRBJ2-7; the D gene is possibly TRBD2 (6 bases). The length of the CDR3 is 12 residues. The germline CDR1 and CDR2 sequences are SGHTA and FQGNSA. Here the CDR3 DNA reads TGTGCCAGCGGCTTAGCGGTGGGCGAGCAGTACTTC. It translates to CASGLAVGEQYF.

This clonotype was recorded many times. The chain has TRBV6-2 or TRBV6-3 and TRBJ1-2; the match to TRBD1 covers 8 bases. CDR3 length: 13 residues. Losses at the gene ends were 8 bases for V and 7 bases for J; bases not matched to a gene: 9. Germline CDR1 MNHEY, CDR2 SVGEGT. The CDR3 nucleotides are TGTGCCAGCGCCACAGGGACAGGCTCTGGCTACACCTTC. It yields the protein CASATGTGSGYTF.

This clonotype was picked up many times. V and J are TRBV2 and TRBJ1-1, with TRBD1 matching 9 bases. The CDR3 is 14 amino acids. V lost 7 bases and J lost 3; bases outside the gene matches: 6. Germline V gene sequence: CDR1 SNHLY, CDR2 FYNNEI. DNA for the CDR3: TGTGCCAGCACCTGGTGGACAGGGGACACTGAAGCTTTCTTT. It yields the protein CASTWWTGDTEAFF. Based on the CDR3 plus reference TRBV2 and TRBJ1-1, the full variable domain is EPEVTQTPSHQVTQMGQEVILRCVPISNHLYFYWYRQILGQKVEFLVSFYNNEISEKSEIFDDQFSVERPDGSNFTLKIRSTKLEDSAMYFCASTWWTGDTEAFFGQGTRLTVV.

Notes on this clonotype: One end of the junction does not line up with germline, which may come from a read error. The chain is built from TRBV9 and TRBJ2-1, with D perhaps matching TRBD1 or TRBD2 (5 bases each). Per germline, CDR1 SGDLS and CDR2 YYNGEE. This CDR3 region has 14 residues. The CDR3 coding sequence is TGTGCCAGCAGCGTGGCAGGGTCGGGGAATGAGCGGTTCTTC. Protein: CASSVAGSGNERFF.

This clonotype was counted at least ten times. One end of the junction does not line up with germline, which may come from a read error. The chain links TRBV9 to TRBJ2-7, with D maybe TRBD2 (6 bases). This CDR3 has 14 residues. Germline V lookup: CDR1 SGDLS, CDR2 YYNGEE. CDR3 nucleotides: TGTGCCAGCAGTGTAGCGGCCAGCTCCTACGAGCAGTACTTC. Its protein product is CASSVAASSYEQYF.

This clonotype came up many times. The chain has TRBV30 and TRBJ1-2; D might be TRBD1 (6 bases). The CDR3 contains 13 residues. V was shortened by 5 bases and J by 2 bases, with 12 bases between the two germline ends. Germline CDR1 GTSNPN, CDR2 SVGIG (reference sequence). The CDR3 loop reads CAWAVTGNYGYTF. In DNA, the CDR3 is TGTGCCTGGGCCGTTACAGGGAACTATGGCTACACCTTC.

The chain recombines TRBV27 with TRBJ2-6, with no clear D. V was cut by 6 bases and J by 1 base, with 13 bases left in between. The CDR3 loop spans 16 amino acids. Germline CDR1 and CDR2: MNHEY and SMNVEV (reference sequence). CDR3 DNA sequence: TGTGCCAGCAGCTCCTACTTCGTTTCTGGGGCCAACGTCCTGACTTTC. It encodes CASSSYFVSGANVLTF.

This clonotype was detected many times. The V gene is TRBV30, the J gene TRBJ2-3; D is unresolved. The CDR3 is 10 amino acids. Germline-derived CDR1 and CDR2 are GTSNPN and SVGIG (reference sequence). The ends were cut back, 7 bases at V and 3 bases at J, with 5 bases in the middle. The CDR3 here is CASQTDTQYF. In DNA form, the CDR3 reads TGTGCCTCCCAGACAGATACGCAGTATTTT.

This clonotype was picked up a small number of times. The chain employs TRBV20-1 and TRBJ1-2; D gene ambiguous. Trimming took 0 bases from V and 0 from J, leaving 14 bases between them. The CDR3 runs to 16 residues. CDR1 is DFQATT and CDR2 is SNEGSKA in the germline V gene (reference sequence). CDR3 DNA: TGCAGTGCTAGAGATATTCTGGCCCGGGCTAACTATGGCTACACCTTC. This gives the protein CSARDILARANYGYTF.

A remark on this clonotype: This may come from a read error, since a much larger clone is one base off. The V and J genes are TRBV7-2 and TRBJ1-2, with 7 bases aligning to TRBD1. The CDR3 length is 14 residues. Germline CDR1 and CDR2: SGHTA and FQGNSA. Unmatched junction bases numbered 7, after V lost 5 bases and J lost 4 bases. The CDR3 here is CASSMLGQFYGYTF. The CDR3 DNA follows: TGTGCCAGCAGCATGCTGGGACAGTTCTATGGCTACACCTTC.

This clonotype was counted many times. The rearrangement links TRBV12-3 or TRBV12-4 to TRBJ1-5; D unclear. The CDR3 loop spans 13 amino acids. V was cut by 4 bases and J by 5 bases, with 9 bases left in between. DNA for the CDR3: TGTGCCAGCAGTTCCACAACTGATCAGCCCCAGCATTTT. Translated: CASSSTTDQPQHF.

This clonotype showed up many times. CDR3 coding DNA: TGTGCCAGCAGTACCTGGACCGTCTCCTACGAGCAGTACTTC. Translation gives CASSTWTVSYEQYF. The chain links TRBV6-1 to TRBJ2-7; D not resolved. The germline gives CDR1 MNHNS, CDR2 SASEGT. Trimming took off 5 bases at V and 0 bases at J, with 11 bases between the two ends. The CDR3 spans 14 residues.

A remark on this clonotype: This may be a read error: a much more frequent sequence differs by one nucleotide. It is likely a read error, because the conserved phenylalanine at the end of the CDR3 is missing. V is TRBV27 and J is TRBJ2-1, with D perhaps being TRBD1 or TRBD2 (5 bases each). Germline-derived CDR1 and CDR2 are MNHEY and SMNVEV (reference sequence). Trimming removed 5 bases from V and 5 bases from J, with 13 bases in between. There are 14 residues in the CDR3. The CDR3 is CASSPTVGDNEQFL. The CDR3 DNA reads as TGTGCCAGCAGTCCGACGGTGGGGGACAATGAGCAGTTCCTC.

This clonotype occurred many times. The genes are TRBV15 and TRBJ2-3, with D possibly matching TRBD1 (5 bases). The CDR3 is 17 amino acids. Trimming cost V 0 bases and J 4 bases, with 17 bases left between them. The germline V gene encodes CDR1 LNHNV and CDR2 YYDKDF (reference sequence). Here the CDR3 DNA reads TGTGCCACCAGCAGAGATATCGGAGCAGGGTGGGCAGATACGCAGTATTTT. Protein: CATSRDIGAGWADTQYF.

Comment on this clonotype: The junction shows a germline mismatch at one end, possibly a read error. The chain links TRBV6-1 to TRBJ2-5; 7 bases align to TRBD1. The V gene's germline CDR1 is MNHNS and CDR2 SASEGT. This CDR3 spans 17 amino acids. CDR3 sequence (DNA): TGTGCCAGCAGTGAAGCTGGAAAGGGGGCCACCCAAGGGACCCAGTACTTC. Translated, it gives CASSEAGKGATQGTQYF.

This clonotype was seen at least ten times. The chain joins TRBV7-3 to TRBJ2-1; D might be TRBD1 (6 bases). Trimming took 2 bases from V and 6 from J, leaving 20 bases between them. CDR3 length equals 17 residues. The germline V gene encodes CDR1 SGHTA and CDR2 FQGTGA. In DNA form, the CDR3 reads TGTGCCAGCAGCTTAGGTTTGGGACATACCTACCGCAATGAGCAGTTCTTC. Encoded protein: CASSLGLGHTYRNEQFF.

This clonotype has ten or more counts. The CDR3 DNA is TGCAGTGCTAGAGGGGTCGGGACAGGGTCCTACAATGAGCAGTTCTTC. It codes for CSARGVGTGSYNEQFF. This chain connects TRBV20-1 to TRBJ2-1; 9 positions match TRBD1. The CDR3 is 16 residues long. V lost 1 base, J lost 1 base, and 5 bases stayed unmatched. The germline CDR1 and CDR2 sequences are DFQATT and SNEGSKA (reference sequence).

This clonotype showed up many times. The chain uses TRBV6-1 and TRBJ1-2; D remains ambiguous. Looked up from germline, CDR1 is MNHNS and CDR2 is SASEGT. V was trimmed by 8 bases and J by 2 bases, leaving 9 bases between them. This CDR3 is built from 12 residues. This CDR3 is CASLGLNYGYTF. The CDR3 DNA reads TGTGCCAGCTTAGGACTGAACTATGGCTACACCTTC.

This clonotype was picked up many times. The rearrangement uses TRBV28 and TRBJ1-1, with 8 bases fitting TRBD1. The length of the CDR3 is 12 residues. Unmatched junction bases numbered 4, after V lost 9 bases and J lost 4 bases. Germline V gives CDR1 MDHEN, CDR2 SYDVKM. CDR3 in amino acids: CASNTGGTEAFF. CDR3 in DNA: TGTGCCAGTAATACAGGGGGCACTGAAGCTTTCTTT.